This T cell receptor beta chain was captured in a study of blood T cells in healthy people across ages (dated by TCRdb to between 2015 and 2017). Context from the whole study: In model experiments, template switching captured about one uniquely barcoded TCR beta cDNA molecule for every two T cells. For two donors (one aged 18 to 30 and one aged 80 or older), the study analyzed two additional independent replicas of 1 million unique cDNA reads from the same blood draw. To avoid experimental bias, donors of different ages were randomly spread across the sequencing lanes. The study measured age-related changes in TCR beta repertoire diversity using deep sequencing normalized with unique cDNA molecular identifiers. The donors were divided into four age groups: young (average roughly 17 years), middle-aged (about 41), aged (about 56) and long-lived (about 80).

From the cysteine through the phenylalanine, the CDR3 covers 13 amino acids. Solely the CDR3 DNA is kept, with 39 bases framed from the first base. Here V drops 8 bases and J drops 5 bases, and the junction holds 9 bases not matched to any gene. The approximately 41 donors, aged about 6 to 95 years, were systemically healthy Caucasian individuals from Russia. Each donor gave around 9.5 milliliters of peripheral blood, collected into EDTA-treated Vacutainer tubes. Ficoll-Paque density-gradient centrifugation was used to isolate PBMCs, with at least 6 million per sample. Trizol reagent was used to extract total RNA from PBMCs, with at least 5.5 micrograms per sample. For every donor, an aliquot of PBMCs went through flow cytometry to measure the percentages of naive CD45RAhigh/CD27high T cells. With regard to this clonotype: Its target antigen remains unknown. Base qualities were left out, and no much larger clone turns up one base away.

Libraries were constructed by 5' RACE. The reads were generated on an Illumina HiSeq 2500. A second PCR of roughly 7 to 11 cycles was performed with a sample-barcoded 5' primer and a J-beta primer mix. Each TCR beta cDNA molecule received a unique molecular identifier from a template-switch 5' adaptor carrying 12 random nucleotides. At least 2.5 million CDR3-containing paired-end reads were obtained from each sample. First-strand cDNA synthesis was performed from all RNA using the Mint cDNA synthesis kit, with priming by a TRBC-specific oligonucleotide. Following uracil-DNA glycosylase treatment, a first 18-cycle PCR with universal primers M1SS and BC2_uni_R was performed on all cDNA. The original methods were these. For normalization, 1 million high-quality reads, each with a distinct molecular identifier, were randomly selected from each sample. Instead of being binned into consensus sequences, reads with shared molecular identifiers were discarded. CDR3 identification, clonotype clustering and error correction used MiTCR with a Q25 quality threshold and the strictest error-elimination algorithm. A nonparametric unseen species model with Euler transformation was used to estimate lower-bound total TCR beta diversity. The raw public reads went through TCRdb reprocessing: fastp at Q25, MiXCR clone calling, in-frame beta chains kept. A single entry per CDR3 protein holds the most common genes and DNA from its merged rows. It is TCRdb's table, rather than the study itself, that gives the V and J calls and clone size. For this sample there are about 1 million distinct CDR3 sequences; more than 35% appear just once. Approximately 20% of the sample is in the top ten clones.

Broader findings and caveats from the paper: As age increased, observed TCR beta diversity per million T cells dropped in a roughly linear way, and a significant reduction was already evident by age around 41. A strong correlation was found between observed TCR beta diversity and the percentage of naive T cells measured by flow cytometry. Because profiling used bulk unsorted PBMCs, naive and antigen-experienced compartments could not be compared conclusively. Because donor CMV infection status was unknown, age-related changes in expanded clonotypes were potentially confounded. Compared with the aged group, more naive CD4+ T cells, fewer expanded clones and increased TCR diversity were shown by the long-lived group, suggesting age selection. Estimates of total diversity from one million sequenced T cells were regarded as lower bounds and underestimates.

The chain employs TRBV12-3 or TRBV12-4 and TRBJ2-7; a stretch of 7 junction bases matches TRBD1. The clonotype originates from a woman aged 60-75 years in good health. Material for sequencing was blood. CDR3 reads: CASRPGQIDEQYF. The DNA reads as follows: TGTGCCAGCCGACCGGGACAGATCGACGAGCAGTACTTC.